This TCR beta chain came from a study of cytomegalovirus exposure and HLA in healthy donors. Regarding the study as a whole: The investigators catalogued some 160 TCR beta chains as cytomegalovirus-associated.

To note about this clone: What it recognizes is unknown.

Germline V lookup: CDR1 LNHDA, CDR2 SQIVND (reference sequence). V lost 4 bases and J lost 4, with 13 bases in between. The CDR3 runs to 14 residues. Using immunoSEQ multiplex PCR, the repertoire was profiled, and TCRdb retains in-frame clones only, with some absent. The table shows around 60,000 clones, with 90% to 95% occurring only once. Specimen: PBMCs. The clonotype comes from a man aged 18-30 years in good health and CMV-seropositive. V is TRBV19 and J is TRBJ1-2; D perhaps matches TRBD1 (6 bases). In nucleotides, the CDR3 is TGTGCCAGTAGTAGGGACACCGCGCTCTATGGCTACACCTTC. As protein: CASSRDTALYGYTF.